This TCR beta chain is from a study of T cell responses to AZD1222 COVID-19 vaccine. Second doses at about 4 or about 12 weeks were pooled. Study-level findings and limits: Targeting of unmutated variant regions was reportedly seen in nearly half of spike-specific TCRs. Among those given AZD1222, only 6 or 7 were seropositive at baseline. Spike was spanned by vaccine-associated CD4 TCRs, which were dominant at 160-218 and 743-854.

Trimming left V 4 bases short and J 4 bases short, with 12 bases between. Germline CDR1 and CDR2: SGHNT and YYREEE (reference sequence). This CDR3 is 14 amino acids long. TCRdb's table, derived via immunoSEQ multiplex PCR, lists solely in-frame clones and lacks some. The sample records 110,000 to 150,000 clones, about nine tenths being singletons. About this clone itself: Its antigen is unidentified.

The rearrangement links TRBV5-4 to TRBJ2-4; possibly TRBD1 for D (6 bases). The sequence came from an adult who received the AZD1222 COVID-19 vaccine. The specimen was peripheral blood, collected 28 days after the second AZD1222 dose. The CDR3 spells CASSVQGPKNIQYF. DNA of the CDR3: TGTGCCAGCAGCGTCCAGGGGCCGAAAAACATTCAGTACTTC. The full variable domain, completed using reference TRBV5-4 and TRBJ2-4, is ETGVTQSPTHLIKTRGQQVTLRCSSQSGHNTVSWYQQALGQGPQFIFQYYREEENGRGNFPPRFSGLQFPNYSSELNVNALELDDSALYLCASSVQGPKNIQYFGAGTRLSVL.